Listed below are T cell receptor beta chains from one sample, sequenced in a study of blood T cell repertoires in COVID-19. The protocol was immunoSEQ multiplex PCR, while the TCRdb copy is restricted to in-frame clones and leaves out a portion. The profile shows 70,000 to 80,000 clones, around 83% of them singletons. Material: peripheral blood. The receptors here all came from a woman aged 80 or older with active or convalescent COVID-19. CDR3s include the opening cysteine and the closing phenylalanine or tryptophan. A D gene is named only where the DNA matches it firmly. Only part of the rows carry a size: once, few, many, or a class if the clone is expanded.

d_call j_call v_call clone_size cdr3_aa cdr3_nt
- TRBJ2-2 TRBV4-1 - CASSQAWTANTGELFF TGCGCCAGCAGCCAAGCCTGGACAGCGAACACCGGGGAGCTGTTTTTT
- TRBJ2-1 TRBV19 - CASIGRTLGYNEQFF TGTGCCAGTATCGGAAGGACACTCGGCTACAATGAGCAGTTCTTC
- TRBJ1-3 TRBV4-3 - CASSQDASPSGNTIYF TGCGCCAGCAGCCAAGACGCCAGTCCCTCTGGAAACACCATATATTTT
- TRBJ1-1 TRBV19 - CASGHTEAFF TGTGCCAGTGGCCACACTGAAGCTTTCTTT
TRBD2 TRBJ2-1 TRBV4-2 - CASSQGTSGGGSYNEQFF TGTGCCAGCAGCCAAGGGACTAGCGGGGGAGGGTCCTACAATGAGCAGTTCTTC
TRBD1 TRBJ2-5 TRBV15 - CATSRDRGQGRETQYF TGTGCCACCAGCAGAGATCGGGGACAGGGGAGGGAGACCCAGTACTTC
TRBD1 TRBJ2-5 TRBV6-2/TRBV6-3 - CASSKPGQVFGTQYF TGTGCCAGCAGTAAACCGGGACAGGTGTTCGGGACCCAGTACTTC
TRBD2 TRBJ2-3 TRBV18 - CASSPAGGPTDTQYF TGTGCCAGCTCACCGGCGGGGGGGCCGACAGATACGCAGTATTTT
- TRBJ1-2 TRBV28 - CASRYSLGVAGYTF TGTGCCAGCAGATATTCGCTCGGGGTGGCTGGCTACACCTTC
- TRBJ2-1 TRBV12-3/TRBV12-4 - CASSFSYNEQFF TGTGCCAGCAGCTTCTCCTACAATGAGCAGTTCTTC
- TRBJ1-4 TRBV2 - CASMKRYNEKLFF TGTGCCAGCATGAAGCGGTATAATGAAAAACTGTTTTTT
- TRBJ1-2 TRBV19 few CASSPLGHREEANYGYTF TGTGCCAGTAGTCCCCTCGGACACAGAGAAGAAGCTAACTATGGCTACACCTTC
- TRBJ1-3 TRBV2 once CASSLYSGNTIYF TGTGCCAGCAGTCTATACTCTGGAAACACCATATATTTT
- TRBJ1-1 TRBV21-1 - CASSKGANTEAFF TGTGCCAGCAGCAAAGGAGCGAACACTGAAGCTTTCTTT
- TRBJ1-1 TRBV9 - CASSTQGYTEAFF TGTGCCAGCAGCACTCAGGGGTACACTGAAGCTTTCTTT
- TRBJ1-2 TRBV6-2/TRBV6-3 - CASSPYEGYTF TGTGCCAGCAGCCCATATGAGGGCTACACCTTC
TRBD1 TRBJ2-7 TRBV6-2/TRBV6-3 - CASSQGQGVEQYF TGTGCCAGCAGCCAGGGACAGGGGGTCGAGCAGTACTTC
TRBD1 TRBJ1-5 TRBV18 - CASSPGQGANQPQHF TGTGCCAGCTCACCGGGACAGGGGGCGAATCAGCCCCAGCATTTT
- TRBJ2-6 TRBV4-2 - CASSQGGSSGANVLTF TGTGCCAGCAGCCAAGGCGGGTCCTCTGGGGCCAACGTCCTGACTTTC
- TRBJ1-1 TRBV2 - CASKRQTLHTEAFF TGTGCCAGCAAGCGACAGACCCTGCACACTGAAGCTTTCTTT
- TRBJ1-2 TRBV5-6 - CASSPESTGDYGYTF TGTGCCAGCAGCCCCGAGAGCACAGGTGACTATGGCTACACCTTC
- TRBJ1-6 TRBV28 - CASSPGGGNSPLHF TGTGCCAGCAGCCCCGGCGGTGGGAATTCACCCCTCCACTTT
- TRBJ2-1 TRBV24-1 - CATSDLFAGADEQFF TGTGCCACCAGTGATTTGTTTGCAGGGGCGGATGAGCAGTTCTTC
- TRBJ1-2 TRBV6-5 - CASSTSAGGGYTF TGTGCCAGCAGCACCAGTGCCGGAGGTGGCTACACCTTC
- TRBJ2-2 TRBV4-1 few CASSQVHNTGELFF TGCGCCAGCAGCCAAGTCCATAACACCGGGGAGCTGTTTTTT
- TRBJ1-5 TRBV15 - CATFLPPLPRPNQPQHF TGTGCCACCTTTCTTCCCCCACTCCCCCGTCCCAATCAGCCCCAGCATTTT